Presented here are 15 T cell receptor beta chains from one specimen sequenced in a study of cytomegalovirus exposure and HLA in healthy donors (dated by TCRdb to 2015 to 2018). Library creation used the immunoSEQ multiplex PCR assay. TCRdb took over this immuneACCESS table, retaining in-frame rearrangements with V and J assigned. Such tables are incomplete; in checked studies, under half of the missing clones stem from an unresolved V gene, and the remainder is unexplained. This sample gives about 120,000 clones in total; roughly 95% of them show up just once. The ten largest clones add up to 1.7% of the sample. Sequenced sample: PBMCs. These receptors all stem from a young man in good health and CMV-seronegative.

In its sample, this clone was seen once. The rearrangement joins TRBV7-9 to TRBJ2-1; 10 nucleotides align to TRBD2. Germline V gives CDR1 SEHNR, CDR2 FQNEAQ (reference sequence). With V trimmed by 5 bases and J by 4 bases, 5 bases remained unmatched. CDR3 length: 15 residues. CDR3 residues: CASSPGLADYNEQFF. The DNA for the CDR3 is TGTGCCAGCAGCCCAGGACTAGCGGATTACAATGAGCAGTTCTTC. Variable domain in full (rest from reference TRBV7-9 and TRBJ2-1): DTGVSQNPRHKITKRGQNVTFRCDPISEHNRLYWYRQTLGQGPEFLTYFQNEAQLEKSRLLSDRFSAERPKGSFSTLEIQRTEQGDSAMYLCASSPGLADYNEQFFGPGTRLTVL.

The rearrangement uses TRBV4-3 and TRBJ1-3; D perhaps matches TRBD1 (6 bases). V was shortened by 0 bases and J by 3 bases, with 18 bases between the two germline ends. The V gene's germline CDR1 is LGHNA and CDR2 YSLEER. This CDR3 has 18 residues. The CDR3 coding sequence is TGCGCCAGCAGCCAAGAAGATATCTACAGGGACGGTGGAAACACCATATATTTT. It encodes CASSQEDIYRDGGNTIYF.

Here the CDR3 reads CASNRWSLEQFF. The CDR3 nucleotides are TGTGCCAGCAACCGATGGTCACTTGAGCAGTTCTTC. The V and J genes are TRBV2 and TRBJ2-1; D gene uncertain. V was pared by 7 bases and J by 9 bases, with 13 bases between. This CDR3 comprises 12 residues. The germline CDR1 and CDR2 sequences are SNHLY and FYNNEI.

The chain joins TRBV4-3 to TRBJ1-1; D is possibly TRBD1 (5 bases). The CDR3 spans 13 residues. V was shortened by 1 base and J by 8 bases, with 11 bases between the two germline ends. Germline V CDR1 and CDR2: LGHNA, YSLEER. The CDR3 DNA is TGCGCCAGCAGCCAAGGGATAAGGGGCGAAGCTTTCTTT. Its protein is CASSQGIRGEAFF.

The J gene is TRBJ2-7, the V gene TRBV30; 8 positions agree with TRBD1. Looked up from germline, CDR1 is GTSNPN and CDR2 is SVGIG (reference sequence). CDR3 length equals 14 residues. The junction had 7 bases not matched to a gene; V was cut back by 3 bases and J by 3 bases. The CDR3 nucleotides read TGTGCCTGGAGCACAACAGGGGGAGGCTACGAGCAGTACTTC. It yields the protein CAWSTTGGGYEQYF.

V is TRBV19 and J is TRBJ1-1, with 9 positions matching TRBD1. V trimming: 5 bases; J trimming: 1 base; junction bases outside the gene matches: 11. The CDR3 is 17 residues long. Per germline, CDR1 LNHDA and CDR2 SQIVND (reference sequence). As DNA, the CDR3 is TGTGCCAGTAGTCCTCGAGCCAGACAGGGGGGGAACACTGAAGCTTTCTTT. Translation gives CASSPRARQGGNTEAFF.

The rearrangement joins TRBV18 to TRBJ2-7; 11 nucleotides line up with TRBD1. V lost 3 bases and J lost 5; bases outside the gene matches: 3. This CDR3 region has 14 residues. CDR1 and CDR2 (germline): KGHSH, LQKENI. Here the CDR3 reads CASSPDRGHNEQYF. Written as DNA, the CDR3 is TGTGCCAGCTCACCGGACAGGGGGCACAACGAGCAGTACTTC. The full variable domain, in which reference TRBV18 and TRBJ2-7 provide the parts outside the CDR3, is NAGVMQNPRHLVRRRGQEARLRCSPMKGHSHVYWYRQLPEEGLKFMVYLQKENIIDESGMPKERFSAEFPKEGPSILRIQQVVRGDSAAYFCASSPDRGHNEQYFGPGTRLTVT.

The rearrangement joins TRBV11-3 to TRBJ2-5, with 11 positions matching TRBD2. The CDR3 is 16 residues long. V trimming: 5 bases; J trimming: 5 bases; junction bases outside the gene matches: 10. CDR1 SGHNT and CDR2 YENEEA come from the germline V gene. The CDR3 spells CASSIRLAGGAETQYF. For the CDR3, the DNA is TGTGCCAGCAGCATACGGCTAGCGGGAGGCGCGGAGACCCAGTACTTC.

The V gene is TRBV12-5, the J gene TRBJ1-3, with 10 bases aligning to TRBD1. Germline CDR1 LGHNT, CDR2 FRNRAP. This CDR3 is built from 17 residues. With V trimmed by 1 base and J by 2 bases, 5 bases remained unmatched. The chain's CDR3 is CASGLATGTGAGNTIYF. As DNA, the CDR3 is TGTGCTAGTGGTTTGGCGACCGGGACAGGGGCTGGAAACACCATATATTTT.

The V and J genes are TRBV9 and TRBJ2-5; TRBD1 is a possible D gene (5 bases). Germline V gene data show CDR1 as SGDLS and CDR2 as YYNGEE. This CDR3 has 14 residues. V lost 5 bases and J lost 3, with 14 bases in between. The CDR3 coding sequence is TGTGCCAGCAGTTTTACAGGAGACGAAGAGACCCAGTACTTC. Its translation: CASSFTGDEETQYF.

The count of this clone is one. V gene TRBV7-8 combines with J gene TRBJ1-2; D remains ambiguous. The germline CDR1 and CDR2 sequences are SGHVS and FQNEAQ. This CDR3 has 15 residues. With 5 bases removed from V and 8 bases from J, the gap between germline ends came to 21 bases. The CDR3 DNA reads as TGTGCCAGCAGCCTACCCGGCCTCACGACGCGGGGCTACACCTTC. Protein sequence: CASSLPGLTTRGYTF.

The V call is TRBV7-9, the J call TRBJ1-4; D is undetermined. The CDR3 sequence is 16 residues long. V was cut by 0 bases and J by 0 bases, with 8 bases left in between. Germline loops: CDR1 SEHNR, CDR2 FQNEAQ (reference sequence). CDR3 loop: CASSLAQRSTNEKLFF. The CDR3 bases are TGTGCCAGCAGCTTAGCGCAACGGTCAACTAATGAAAAACTGTTTTTT.

A note on this clone: The same CDR3 also results from other DNA sequences found in this sample. CDR3 amino acids: CASSPSSGVNEQFF. The CDR3 bases are TGTGCCAGCAGCCCATCTAGCGGGGTCAATGAGCAGTTCTTC. The rearrangement uses TRBV9 and TRBJ2-1; TRBD2 matches 9 bases. This CDR3 contains 14 residues. The trim removed 4 bases at V and 6 bases at J, leaving 5 bases unmatched. In germline, CDR1 is SGDLS, CDR2 YYNGEE.

The V and J genes are TRBV2 and TRBJ2-7, with 13 bases lining up with TRBD2. The V segment lost 5 bases and the J segment 2 bases; nucleotides outside the gene matches: 3. The CDR3 runs 15 residues. Per germline, CDR1 SNHLY and CDR2 FYNNEI. CDR3 coding DNA: TGTGCCAGCAGTCCGACTAGCGGGGGGACCTACGAGCAGTACTTC. Protein sequence: CASSPTSGGTYEQYF.

The chain carries TRBV5-4 and TRBJ2-1; D possibly corresponds to TRBD1 (5 bases). V shed 2 bases and J shed 8 bases, with 11 bases lying between them. Looked up from germline, CDR1 is SGHNT and CDR2 is YYREEE (reference sequence). CDR3 length: 13 amino acids. CDR3 region: CASSFSLGDEQFF. The CDR3 nucleotides read TGTGCCAGCAGCTTTTCATTAGGGGATGAGCAGTTCTTC.